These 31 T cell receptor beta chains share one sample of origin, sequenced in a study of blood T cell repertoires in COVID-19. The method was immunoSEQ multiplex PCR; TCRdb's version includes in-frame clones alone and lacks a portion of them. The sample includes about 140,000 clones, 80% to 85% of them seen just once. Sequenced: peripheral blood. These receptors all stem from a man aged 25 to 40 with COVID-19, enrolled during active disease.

The CDR3 region is CASRQTGLNQPQHF. In DNA, the CDR3 is TGTGCCAGCAGACAAACAGGGCTCAATCAGCCCCAGCATTTT. V usage is TRBV6-6 and J usage is TRBJ1-5; a weak D match, TRBD1 (6 bases). The V and J ends lost 6 bases and 3 bases respectively, with 12 bases between them. The CDR3 has 14 amino acids. Germline lookup yields CDR1 MNHNY and CDR2 SVGAGI (reference sequence).

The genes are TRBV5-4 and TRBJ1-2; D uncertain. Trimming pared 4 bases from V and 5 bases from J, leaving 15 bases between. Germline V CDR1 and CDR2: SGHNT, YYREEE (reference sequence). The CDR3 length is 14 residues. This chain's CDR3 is CASSPEAVPYGYTF. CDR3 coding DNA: TGTGCCAGCAGCCCGGAGGCCGTGCCTTATGGCTACACCTTC.

This chain's CDR3 is CASSRTGRIGKLFF. In DNA, the CDR3 is TGTGCCAGCAGTAGGACAGGGAGAATCGGAAAACTGTTTTTT. The V and J genes are TRBV28 and TRBJ1-4; 8 bases are shared with TRBD1. V shed 5 bases, J shed 10 bases, and the junction held 9 bases outside the gene matches. CDR1 MDHEN and CDR2 SYDVKM come from the germline V gene. The CDR3 is 14 residues long.

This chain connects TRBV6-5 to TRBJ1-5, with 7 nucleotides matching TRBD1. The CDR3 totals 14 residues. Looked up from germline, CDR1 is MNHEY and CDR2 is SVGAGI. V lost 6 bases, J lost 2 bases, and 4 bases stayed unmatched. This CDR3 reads CASSGTGGNQPQHF. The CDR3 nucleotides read TGTGCCAGCAGCGGTACAGGGGGCAATCAGCCCCAGCATTTT.

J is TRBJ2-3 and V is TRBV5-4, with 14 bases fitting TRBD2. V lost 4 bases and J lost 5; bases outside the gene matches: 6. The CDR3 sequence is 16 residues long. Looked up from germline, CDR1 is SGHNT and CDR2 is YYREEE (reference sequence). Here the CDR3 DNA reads TGTGCCAGCAGCCCTTTTGGGACTAGCGGGAGAGATACGCAGTATTTT. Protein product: CASSPFGTSGRDTQYF.

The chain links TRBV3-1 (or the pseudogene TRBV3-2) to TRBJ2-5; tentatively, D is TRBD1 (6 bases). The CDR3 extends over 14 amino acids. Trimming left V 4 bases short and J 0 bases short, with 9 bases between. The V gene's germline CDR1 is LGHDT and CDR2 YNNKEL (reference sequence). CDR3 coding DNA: TGTGCCAGCAGCCGCGGACAGTACCAAGAGACCCAGTACTTC. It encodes CASSRGQYQETQYF.

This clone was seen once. The CDR3 DNA is TGTGCCAGCACCTCCCTTAGCCCATCTGGGGCCAACGTCCTGACTTTC. Protein: CASTSLSPSGANVLTF. V is TRBV11-2 and J is TRBJ2-6; unclear D gene. CDR1 is SGHAT and CDR2 is FQNNGV in the germline V gene. The V end was cut by 7 bases, the J end by 1 base, with 14 bases between. The CDR3 totals 16 residues.

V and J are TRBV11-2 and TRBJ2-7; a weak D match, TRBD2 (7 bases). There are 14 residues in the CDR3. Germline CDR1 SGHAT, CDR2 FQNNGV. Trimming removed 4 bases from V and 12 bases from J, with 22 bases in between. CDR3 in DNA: TGTGCCAGCAGCTCCCAGCGGGACACCCCTCTGGGGTACTTC. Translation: CASSSQRDTPLGYF.

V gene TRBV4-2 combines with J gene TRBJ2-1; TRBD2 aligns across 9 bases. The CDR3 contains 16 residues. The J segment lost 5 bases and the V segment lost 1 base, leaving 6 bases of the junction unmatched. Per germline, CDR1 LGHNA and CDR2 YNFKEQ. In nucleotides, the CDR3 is TGTGCCAGCAGCCAAGGAGGTCTAGCGGGGAACAATGAGCAGTTCTTC. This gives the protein CASSQGGLAGNNEQFF.

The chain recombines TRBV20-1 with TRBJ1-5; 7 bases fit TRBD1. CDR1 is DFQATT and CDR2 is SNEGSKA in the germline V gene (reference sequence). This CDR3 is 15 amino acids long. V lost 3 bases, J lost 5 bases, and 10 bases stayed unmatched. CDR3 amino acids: CSASGDRERYQPQHF. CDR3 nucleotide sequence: TGCAGTGCTAGTGGAGACAGGGAACGTTATCAGCCCCAGCATTTT.

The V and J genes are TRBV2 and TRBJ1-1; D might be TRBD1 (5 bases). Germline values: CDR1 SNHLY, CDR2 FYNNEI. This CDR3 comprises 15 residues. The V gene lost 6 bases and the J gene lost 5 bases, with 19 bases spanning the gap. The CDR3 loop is CASSPQAGESTEAFF. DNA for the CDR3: TGTGCCAGCAGCCCTCAGGCGGGGGAGAGTACTGAAGCTTTCTTT.

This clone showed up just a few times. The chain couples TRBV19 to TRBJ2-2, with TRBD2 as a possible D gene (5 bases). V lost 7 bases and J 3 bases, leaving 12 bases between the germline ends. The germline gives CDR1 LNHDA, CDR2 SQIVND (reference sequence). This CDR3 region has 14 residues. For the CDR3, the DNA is TGTGCCAGTATTAGTGGGAGATACACCGGGGAGCTGTTTTTT. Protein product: CASISGRYTGELFF.

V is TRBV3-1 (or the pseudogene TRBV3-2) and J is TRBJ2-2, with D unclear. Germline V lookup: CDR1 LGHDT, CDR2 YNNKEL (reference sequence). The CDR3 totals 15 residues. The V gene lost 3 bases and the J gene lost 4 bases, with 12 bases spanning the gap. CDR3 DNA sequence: TGTGCCAGCAGCCATCTTGTAGCAGTCACCGGGGAGCTGTTTTTT. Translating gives CASSHLVAVTGELFF.

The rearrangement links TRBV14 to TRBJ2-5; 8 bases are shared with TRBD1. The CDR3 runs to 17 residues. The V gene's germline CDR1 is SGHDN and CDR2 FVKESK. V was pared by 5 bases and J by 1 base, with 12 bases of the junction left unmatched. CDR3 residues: CASSIGQGARFQETQYF. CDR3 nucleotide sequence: TGTGCCAGCAGCATAGGACAGGGCGCTCGGTTCCAAGAGACCCAGTACTTC.

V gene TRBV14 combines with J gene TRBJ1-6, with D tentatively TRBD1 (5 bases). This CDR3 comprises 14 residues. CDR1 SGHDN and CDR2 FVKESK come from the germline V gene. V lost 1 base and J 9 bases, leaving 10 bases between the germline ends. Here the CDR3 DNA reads TGTGCCAGCAGCCAAGTGAGGGGAGGTTCACCCCTCCACTTT. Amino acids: CASSQVRGGSPLHF.

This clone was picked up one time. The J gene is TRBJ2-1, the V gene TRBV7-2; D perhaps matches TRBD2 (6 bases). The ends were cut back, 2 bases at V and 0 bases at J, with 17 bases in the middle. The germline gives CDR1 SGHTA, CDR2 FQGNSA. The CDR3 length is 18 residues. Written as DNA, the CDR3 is TGTGCCAGCAGCTTAATCCGGAGACGGGAGAGCTCCTACAATGAGCAGTTCTTC. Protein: CASSLIRRRESSYNEQFF.

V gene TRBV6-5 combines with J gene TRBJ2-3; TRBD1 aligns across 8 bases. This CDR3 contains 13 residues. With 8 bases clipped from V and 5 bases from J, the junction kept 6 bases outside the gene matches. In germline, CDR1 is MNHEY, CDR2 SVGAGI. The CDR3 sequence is CASLDRVGDTQYF. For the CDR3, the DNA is TGTGCCAGCCTGGACAGGGTAGGAGATACGCAGTATTTT.

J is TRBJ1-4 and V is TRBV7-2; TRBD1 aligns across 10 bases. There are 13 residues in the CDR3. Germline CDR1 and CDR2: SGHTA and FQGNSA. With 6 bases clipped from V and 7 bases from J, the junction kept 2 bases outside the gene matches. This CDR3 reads CASRTGGGEKLFF. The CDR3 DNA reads TGTGCCAGCAGGACAGGGGGCGGTGAAAAACTGTTTTTT. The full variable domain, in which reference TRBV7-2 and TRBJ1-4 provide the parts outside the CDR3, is GAGVSQSPSNKVTEKGKDVELRCDPISGHTALYWYRQSLGQGLEFLIYFQGNSAPDKSGLPSDRFSAERTGGSVSTLTIQRTQQEDSAVYLCASRTGGGEKLFFGSGTQLSVL.

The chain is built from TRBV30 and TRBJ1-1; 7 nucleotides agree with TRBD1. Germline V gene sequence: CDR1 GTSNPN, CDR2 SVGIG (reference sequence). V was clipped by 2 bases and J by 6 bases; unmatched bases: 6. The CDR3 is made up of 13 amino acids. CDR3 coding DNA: TGTGCCTGGAGTAACCAGGGGGACGCTGAAGCTTTCTTT. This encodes CAWSNQGDAEAFF.

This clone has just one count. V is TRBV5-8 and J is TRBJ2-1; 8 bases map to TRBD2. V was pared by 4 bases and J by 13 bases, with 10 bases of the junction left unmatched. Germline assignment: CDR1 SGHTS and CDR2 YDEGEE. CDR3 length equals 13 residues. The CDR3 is CASSPRGGGRQFF. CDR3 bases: TGTGCCAGCAGCCCCCGGGGCGGGGGGCGACAGTTCTTC.

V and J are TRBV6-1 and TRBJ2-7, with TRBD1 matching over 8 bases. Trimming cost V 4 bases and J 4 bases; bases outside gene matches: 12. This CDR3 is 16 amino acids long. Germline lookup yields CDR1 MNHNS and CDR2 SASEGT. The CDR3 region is CASSGTLLQGEYEQYF. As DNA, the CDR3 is TGTGCCAGCAGTGGGACTCTCCTACAGGGGGAGTACGAGCAGTACTTC.

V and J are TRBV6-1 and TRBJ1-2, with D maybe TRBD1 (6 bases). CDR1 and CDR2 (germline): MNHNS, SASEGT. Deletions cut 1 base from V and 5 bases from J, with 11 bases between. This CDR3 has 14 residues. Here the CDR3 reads CASSEDGTFYGYTF. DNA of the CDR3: TGTGCCAGCAGTGAAGACGGGACATTTTATGGCTACACCTTC.

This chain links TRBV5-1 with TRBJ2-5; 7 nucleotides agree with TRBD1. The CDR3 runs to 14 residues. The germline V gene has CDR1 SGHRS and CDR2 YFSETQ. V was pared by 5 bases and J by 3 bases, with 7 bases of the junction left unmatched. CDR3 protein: CASSPATGKETQYF. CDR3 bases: TGCGCCAGCAGTCCAGCGACAGGGAAAGAGACCCAGTACTTC.

In DNA form, the CDR3 reads TGTGCCTGGACTAGCGATGATTACGAGCAGTACTTC. Translating it yields CAWTSDDYEQYF. The chain joins TRBV30 to TRBJ2-7, with D maybe TRBD2 (6 bases). Germline V CDR1 and CDR2: GTSNPN, SVGIG (reference sequence). With 4 bases removed from V and 4 bases from J, the gap between germline ends came to 11 bases. This CDR3 has 12 amino acids.

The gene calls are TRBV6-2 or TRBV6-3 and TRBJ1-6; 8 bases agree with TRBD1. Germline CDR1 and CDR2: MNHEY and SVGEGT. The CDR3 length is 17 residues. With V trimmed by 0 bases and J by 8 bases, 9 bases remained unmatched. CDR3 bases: TGTGCCAGCAGTTACTCGGTCGGACAGGGAGGTTATTCACCCCTCCACTTT. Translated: CASSYSVGQGGYSPLHF.

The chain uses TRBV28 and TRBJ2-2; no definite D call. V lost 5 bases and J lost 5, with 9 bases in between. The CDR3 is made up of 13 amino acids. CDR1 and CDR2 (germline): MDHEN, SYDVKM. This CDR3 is CASSIYTTGELFF. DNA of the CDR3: TGTGCCAGCAGTATATACACGACCGGGGAGCTGTTTTTT.

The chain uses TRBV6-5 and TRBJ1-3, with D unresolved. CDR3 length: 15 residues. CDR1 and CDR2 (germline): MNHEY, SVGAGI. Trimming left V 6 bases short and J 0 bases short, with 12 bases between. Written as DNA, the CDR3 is TGTGCCAGCAGCACAGACGAAAGCTCTGGAAACACCATATATTTT. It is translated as CASSTDESSGNTIYF.

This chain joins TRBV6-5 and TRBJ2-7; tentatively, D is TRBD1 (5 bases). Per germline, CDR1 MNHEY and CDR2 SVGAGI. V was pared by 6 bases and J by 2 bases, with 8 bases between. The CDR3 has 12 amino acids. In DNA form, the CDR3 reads TGTGCCAGCAGCGACAGTACCTACGAGCAGTACTTC. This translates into CASSDSTYEQYF.

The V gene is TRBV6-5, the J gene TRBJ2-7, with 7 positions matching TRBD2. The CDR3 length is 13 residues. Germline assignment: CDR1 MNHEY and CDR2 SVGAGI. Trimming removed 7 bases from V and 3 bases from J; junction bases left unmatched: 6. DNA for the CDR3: TGTGCCAGCACGGCACGCGGGAGCTACGAGCAGTACTTC. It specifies CASTARGSYEQYF.

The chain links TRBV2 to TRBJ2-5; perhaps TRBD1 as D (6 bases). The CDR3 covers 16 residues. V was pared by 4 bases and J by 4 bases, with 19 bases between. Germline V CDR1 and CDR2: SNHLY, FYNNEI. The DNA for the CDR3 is TGTGCCAGCAGTGGAGGACAGTCGATGCTTGGAGAGACCCAGTACTTC. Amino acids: CASSGGQSMLGETQYF.

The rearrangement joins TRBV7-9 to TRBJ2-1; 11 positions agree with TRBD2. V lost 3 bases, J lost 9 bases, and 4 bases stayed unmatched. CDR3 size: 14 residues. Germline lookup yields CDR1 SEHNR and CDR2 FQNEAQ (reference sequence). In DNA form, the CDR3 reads TGTGCCAGCAGCTTGCAGACTAGCGGGACTGAGCAGTTCTTC. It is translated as CASSLQTSGTEQFF. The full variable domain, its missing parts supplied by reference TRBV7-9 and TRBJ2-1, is DTGVSQNPRHKITKRGQNVTFRCDPISEHNRLYWYRQTLGQGPEFLTYFQNEAQLEKSRLLSDRFSAERPKGSFSTLEIQRTEQGDSAMYLCASSLQTSGTEQFFGPGTRLTVL.